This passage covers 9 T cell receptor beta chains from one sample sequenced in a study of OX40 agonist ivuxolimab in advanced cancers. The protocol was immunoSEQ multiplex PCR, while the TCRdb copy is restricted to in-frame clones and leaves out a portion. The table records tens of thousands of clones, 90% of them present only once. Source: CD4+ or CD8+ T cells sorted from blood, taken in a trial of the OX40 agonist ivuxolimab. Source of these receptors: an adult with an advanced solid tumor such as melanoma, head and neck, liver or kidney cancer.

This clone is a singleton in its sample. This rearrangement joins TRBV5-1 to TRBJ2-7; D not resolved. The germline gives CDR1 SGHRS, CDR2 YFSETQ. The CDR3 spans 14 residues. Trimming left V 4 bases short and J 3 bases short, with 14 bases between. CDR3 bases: TGCGCCAGCAGCATTAACGGGCCGATCTACGAGCAGTACTTC. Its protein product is CASSINGPIYEQYF.

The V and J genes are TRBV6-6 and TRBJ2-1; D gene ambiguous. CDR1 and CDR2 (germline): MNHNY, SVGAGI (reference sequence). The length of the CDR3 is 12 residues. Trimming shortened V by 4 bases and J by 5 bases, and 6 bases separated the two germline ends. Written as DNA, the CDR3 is TGTGCCAGCAGTTTAGTACACAATGAGCAGTTCTTC. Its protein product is CASSLVHNEQFF.

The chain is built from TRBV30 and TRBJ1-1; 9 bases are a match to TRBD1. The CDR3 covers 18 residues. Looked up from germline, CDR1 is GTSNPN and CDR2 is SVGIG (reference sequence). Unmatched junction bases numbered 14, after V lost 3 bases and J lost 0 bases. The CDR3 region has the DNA TGTGCCTGGAGACGACCTAGGACAGGGGCGCCCATGAACACTGAAGCTTTCTTT. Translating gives CAWRRPRTGAPMNTEAFF.

The CDR3 DNA is TGTGCCAGCAGCTACAACCTAGGGGGGGGTCAGCCCCAGCATTTT. Protein sequence: CASSYNLGGGQPQHF. The chain recombines TRBV28 with TRBJ1-5, with D perhaps matching TRBD1 (6 bases). V was trimmed by 6 bases and J by 6 bases, leaving 18 bases between them. The germline V gene encodes CDR1 MDHEN and CDR2 SYDVKM. The CDR3 is 15 residues long.

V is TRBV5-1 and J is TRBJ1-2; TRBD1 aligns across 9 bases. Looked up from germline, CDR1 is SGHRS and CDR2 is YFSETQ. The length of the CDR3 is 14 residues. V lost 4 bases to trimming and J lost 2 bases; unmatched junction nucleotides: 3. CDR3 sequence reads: CASSPGQGNYGYTF. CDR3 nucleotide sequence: TGCGCCAGCAGCCCCGGACAGGGGAACTATGGCTACACCTTC. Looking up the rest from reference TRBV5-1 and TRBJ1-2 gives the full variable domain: KAGVTQTPRYLIKTRGQQVTLSCSPISGHRSVSWYQQTPGQGLQFLFEYFSETQRNKGNFPGRFSGRQFSNSRSEMNVSTLELGDSALYLCASSPGQGNYGYTFGSGTRLTVV.

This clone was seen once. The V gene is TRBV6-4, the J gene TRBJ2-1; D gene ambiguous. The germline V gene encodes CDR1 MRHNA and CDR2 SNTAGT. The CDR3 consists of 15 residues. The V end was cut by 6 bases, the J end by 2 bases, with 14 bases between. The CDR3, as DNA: TGTGCCAGCAGCCCCGGTGGGGTACCCTACAATGAGCAGTTCTTC. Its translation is CASSPGGVPYNEQFF.

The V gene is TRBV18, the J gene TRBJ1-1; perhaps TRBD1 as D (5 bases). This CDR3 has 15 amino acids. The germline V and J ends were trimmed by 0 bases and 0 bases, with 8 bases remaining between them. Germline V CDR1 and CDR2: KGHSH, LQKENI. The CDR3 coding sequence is TGTGCCAGCTCACCACCGGGACGGATGAACACTGAAGCTTTCTTT. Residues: CASSPPGRMNTEAFF.

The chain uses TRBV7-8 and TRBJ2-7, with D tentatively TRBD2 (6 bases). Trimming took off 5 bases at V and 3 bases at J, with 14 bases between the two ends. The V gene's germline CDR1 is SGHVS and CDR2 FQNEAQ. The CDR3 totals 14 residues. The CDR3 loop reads CASSPSWGLYEQYF. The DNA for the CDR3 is TGTGCCAGCAGCCCCTCCTGGGGACTCTACGAGCAGTACTTC.

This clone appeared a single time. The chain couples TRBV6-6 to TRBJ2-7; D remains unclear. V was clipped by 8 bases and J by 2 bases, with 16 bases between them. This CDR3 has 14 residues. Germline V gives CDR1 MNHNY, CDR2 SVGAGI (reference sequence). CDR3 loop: CASRGGPGTYEQYF. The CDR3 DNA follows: TGTGCCAGCCGCGGCGGTCCCGGAACCTACGAGCAGTACTTC.